Listed below are T cell receptor beta chains from one sample, sequenced in a study. TCRdb re-called the 5' RACE reads through MiXCR, storing one row per CDR3 protein. The repertoire holds 20,000 to 25,000 distinct CDR3 sequences, more than 25% seen once, with around 2.3% in the top ten. Source material: tumor-infiltrating naive CD4+ T cells sorted from the breast tumor. These receptors all stem from a female donor with breast cancer. CDR3s include the opening cysteine and the closing phenylalanine or tryptophan. Fields, in order: V gene, CDR3 length, J gene, CDR3 protein.

TRBV11-2	14	TRBJ1-1	CASSLQGGNTEAFF
TRBV4-1	18	TRBJ1-1	CASSQDPTGSLMNTEAFF
TRBV20-1	13	TRBJ2-3	CSASGTSTNTQYF
TRBV29-1	14	TRBJ2-2	CSVGKGRDTGELFF
TRBV18	17	TRBJ1-4	CASSPRSQGATNEKLFF
TRBV10-3	13	TRBJ2-7	CAINDLLTYEQYF
TRBV9	13	TRBJ2-1	CASKRDGYNEQFF
TRBV3-1	15	TRBJ2-7	CASSTRLAGDHEQYF
TRBV25-1	15	TRBJ2-1	CASSPPGGTYNEQFF
TRBV3-1	13	TRBJ2-3	CASSQLYTDTQYF
TRBV4-2	19	TRBJ2-3	CASSQKKSRLAGKTDTQYF
TRBV6-1	16	TRBJ1-5	CASSEEGLVVGQPQHF
TRBV6-5	15	TRBJ2-3	CASSWAAGASDTQYF
TRBV6-1	14	TRBJ1-5	CASSPRGQHQPQHF